These T cell receptor beta chains were read from a single sample in a study of CD4 T cells in relation to SARS-CoV-2 and coronaviruses. Produced via immunoSEQ multiplex PCR; TCRdb's table is partial and in-frame only. The repertoire includes more than 20,000 clones, less than 80% of them detected once, and roughly 15% sits in the top ten. No antigen is known for these receptors. Sequencing was carried out using CD4+ T cells from PBMCs, cultured in vitro. The receptors were gathered from a human donor in good health. Both conserved end residues are part of each CDR3. Each record gives: J gene, V gene, D gene, clone size, CDR3 protein, CDR3 DNA. The D gene is left open where the match is weak. Size tells how often a clone was seen (once, few, many) or the class of an expanded clone, and some rows leave it out.

>TRBJ1-2|TRBV6-5|TRBD1|-
CASSRTGVPRGYTF
TGTGCCAGCAGCAGGACAGGGGTTCCACGGGGCTACACCTTC
>TRBJ2-3|TRBV19|TRBD1|-
CATTGSGTDTQYF
TGTGCCACGACAGGGAGTGGGACAGATACGCAGTATTTT
>TRBJ2-2|TRBV10-1|TRBD2|once
CASSGALSGGANTGELFF
TGCGCCAGCAGCGGAGCCTTATCGGGAGGGGCCAACACCGGGGAGCTGTTTTTT
>TRBJ2-5|TRBV7-9|-|-
CASSLETVETQYF
TGTGCCAGCAGCTTAGAGACGGTGGAGACCCAGTACTTC
>TRBJ1-6|TRBV12-5|TRBD1|-
CASGLGQGADSPLHF
TGTGCTAGTGGTCTGGGACAGGGGGCGGATTCACCCCTCCACTTT
>TRBJ2-1|TRBV27|-|-
CASSYIYGSMARVFF
TGTGCCAGCAGCTATATATATGGGAGTATGGCACGCGTCTTCTTC
>TRBJ2-7|TRBV19|TRBD2|-
CASSSTAGAGYEQYF
TGTGCCAGTAGTTCAACAGCGGGAGCTGGGTACGAGCAGTACTTC
>TRBJ2-1|TRBV2|TRBD1|-
CASSGQGGNNEQFF
TGTGCCAGCAGTGGACAGGGGGGGAACAATGAGCAGTTCTTC
>TRBJ2-1|TRBV5-1|-|-
CASSTSPTGYSYNEQFF
TGCGCCAGCAGCACTTCCCCGACAGGTTACTCCTACAATGAGCAGTTCTTC
>TRBJ1-3|TRBV10-3|-|-
CAIWAGASGNTIYF
TGTGCCATCTGGGCTGGGGCATCTGGAAACACCATATATTTT